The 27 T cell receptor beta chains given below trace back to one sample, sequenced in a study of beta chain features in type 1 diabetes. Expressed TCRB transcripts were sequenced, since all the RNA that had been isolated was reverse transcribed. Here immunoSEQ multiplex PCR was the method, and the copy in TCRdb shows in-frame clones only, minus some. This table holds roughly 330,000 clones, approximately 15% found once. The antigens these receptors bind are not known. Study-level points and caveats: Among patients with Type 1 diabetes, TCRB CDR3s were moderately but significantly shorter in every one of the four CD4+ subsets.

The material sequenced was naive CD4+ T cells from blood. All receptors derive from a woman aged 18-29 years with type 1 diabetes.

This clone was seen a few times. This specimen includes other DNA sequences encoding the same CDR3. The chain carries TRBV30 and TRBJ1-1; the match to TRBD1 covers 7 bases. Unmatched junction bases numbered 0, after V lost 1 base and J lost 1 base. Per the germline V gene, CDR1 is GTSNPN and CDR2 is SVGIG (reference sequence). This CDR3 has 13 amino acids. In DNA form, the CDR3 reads TGTGCCTGGAGTGGACAGGGGAACACTGAAGCTTTCTTT. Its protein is CAWSGQGNTEAFF.

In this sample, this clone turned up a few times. CDR3 protein: CASSLMFYGDRGINEQFF. CDR3 nucleotides: TGCGCCAGCAGCTTGATGTTCTATGGGGACAGGGGAATTAATGAGCAGTTCTTC. The V and J genes are TRBV5-1 and TRBJ2-1, with TRBD1 identical over 10 bases. J lost 7 bases, V lost 1 base, and 14 bases had no gene match. Germline values: CDR1 SGHRS, CDR2 YFSETQ. The CDR3 length is 18 residues.

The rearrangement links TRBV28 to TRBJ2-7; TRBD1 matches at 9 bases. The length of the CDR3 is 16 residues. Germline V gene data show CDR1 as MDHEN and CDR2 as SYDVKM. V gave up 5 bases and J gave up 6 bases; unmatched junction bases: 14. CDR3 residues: CASSLRAGTGFGEQYF. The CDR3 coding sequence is TGTGCCAGCAGTCTCCGGGCGGGGACAGGGTTTGGCGAGCAGTACTTC.

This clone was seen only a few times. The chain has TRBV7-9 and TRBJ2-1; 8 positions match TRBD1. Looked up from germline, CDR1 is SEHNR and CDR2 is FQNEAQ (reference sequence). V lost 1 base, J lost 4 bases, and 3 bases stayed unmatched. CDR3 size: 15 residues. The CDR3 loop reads CASSLEWDRYNEQFF. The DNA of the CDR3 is TGTGCCAGCAGCTTAGAGTGGGACAGGTACAATGAGCAGTTCTTC.

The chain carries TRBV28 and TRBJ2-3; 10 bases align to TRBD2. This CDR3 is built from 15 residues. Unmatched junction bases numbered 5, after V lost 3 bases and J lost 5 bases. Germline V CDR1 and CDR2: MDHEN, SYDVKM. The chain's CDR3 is CASSLLAGVGDTQYF. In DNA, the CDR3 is TGTGCCAGCAGTTTGCTAGCGGGAGTGGGAGATACGCAGTATTTT.

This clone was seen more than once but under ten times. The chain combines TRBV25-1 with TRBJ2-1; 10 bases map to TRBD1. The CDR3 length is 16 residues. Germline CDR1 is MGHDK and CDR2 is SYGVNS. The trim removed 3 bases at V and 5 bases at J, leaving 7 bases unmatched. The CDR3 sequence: CASSDHHGTGDNEQFF. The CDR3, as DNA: TGTGCCAGCAGTGATCACCATGGGACAGGGGACAATGAGCAGTTCTTC.

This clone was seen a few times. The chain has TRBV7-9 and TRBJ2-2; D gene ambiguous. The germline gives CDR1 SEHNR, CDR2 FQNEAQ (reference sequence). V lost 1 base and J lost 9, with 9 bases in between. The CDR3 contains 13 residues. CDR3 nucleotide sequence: TGTGCCAGCAGCTTAGAGGTAGCCTGGGAGCTGTTTTTT. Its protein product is CASSLEVAWELFF.

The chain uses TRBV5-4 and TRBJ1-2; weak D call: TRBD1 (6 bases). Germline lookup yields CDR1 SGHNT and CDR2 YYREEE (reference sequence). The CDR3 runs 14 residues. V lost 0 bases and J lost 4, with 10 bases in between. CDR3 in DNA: TGTGCCAGCAGCTTGGTCGACAGGAGCTATGGCTACACCTTC. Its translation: CASSLVDRSYGYTF.

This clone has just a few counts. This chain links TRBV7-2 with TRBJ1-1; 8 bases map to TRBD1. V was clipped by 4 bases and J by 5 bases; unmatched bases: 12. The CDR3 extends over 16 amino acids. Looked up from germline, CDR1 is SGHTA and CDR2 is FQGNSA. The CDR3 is CASSYLGAGGQTEAFF. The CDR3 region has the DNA TGTGCCAGCAGCTACCTTGGAGCAGGGGGCCAGACTGAAGCTTTCTTT.

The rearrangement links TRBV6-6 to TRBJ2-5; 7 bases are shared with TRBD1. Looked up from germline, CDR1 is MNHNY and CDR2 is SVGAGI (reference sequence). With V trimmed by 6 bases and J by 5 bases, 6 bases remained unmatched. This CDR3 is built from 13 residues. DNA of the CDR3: TGTGCCAGCAGCTGGACAGGTTTGGAGACCCAGTACTTC. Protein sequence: CASSWTGLETQYF.

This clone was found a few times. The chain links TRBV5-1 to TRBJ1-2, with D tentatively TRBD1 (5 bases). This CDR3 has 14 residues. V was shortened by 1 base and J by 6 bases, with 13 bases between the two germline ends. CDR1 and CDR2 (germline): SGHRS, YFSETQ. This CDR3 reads CASSLRRGVNGYTF. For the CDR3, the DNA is TGCGCCAGCAGCTTGCGTCGGGGGGTTAATGGCTACACCTTC. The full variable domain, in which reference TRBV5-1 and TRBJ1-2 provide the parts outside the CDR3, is KAGVTQTPRYLIKTRGQQVTLSCSPISGHRSVSWYQQTPGQGLQFLFEYFSETQRNKGNFPGRFSGRQFSNSRSEMNVSTLELGDSALYLCASSLRRGVNGYTFGSGTRLTVV.

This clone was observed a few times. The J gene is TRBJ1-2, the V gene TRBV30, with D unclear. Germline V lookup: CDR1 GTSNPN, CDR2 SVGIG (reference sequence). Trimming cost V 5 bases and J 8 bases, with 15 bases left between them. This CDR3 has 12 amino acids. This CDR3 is CAWSPRPEGYTF. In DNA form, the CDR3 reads TGTGCCTGGTCTCCTCGCCCCGAGGGCTACACCTTC.

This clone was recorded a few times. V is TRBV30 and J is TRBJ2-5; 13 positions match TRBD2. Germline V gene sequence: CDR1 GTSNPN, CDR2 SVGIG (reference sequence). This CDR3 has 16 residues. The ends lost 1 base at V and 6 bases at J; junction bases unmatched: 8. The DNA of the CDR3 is TGTGCCTGGAGTGGGACTAGCGGGAGAGTCGGGAAGACCCAGTACTTC. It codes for CAWSGTSGRVGKTQYF.

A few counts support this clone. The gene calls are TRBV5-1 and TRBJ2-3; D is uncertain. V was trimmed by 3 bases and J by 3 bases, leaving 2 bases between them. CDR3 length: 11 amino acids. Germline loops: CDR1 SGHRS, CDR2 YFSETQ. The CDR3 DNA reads TGCGCCAGCAGCTCTACAGATACGCAGTATTTT. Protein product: CASSSTDTQYF.

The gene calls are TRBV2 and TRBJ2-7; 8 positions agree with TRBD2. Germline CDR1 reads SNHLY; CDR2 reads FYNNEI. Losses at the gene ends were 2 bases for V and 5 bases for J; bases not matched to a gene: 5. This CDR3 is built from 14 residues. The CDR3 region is CASSEKREWNEQYF. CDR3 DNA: TGTGCCAGCAGTGAAAAGCGGGAGTGGAACGAGCAGTACTTC.

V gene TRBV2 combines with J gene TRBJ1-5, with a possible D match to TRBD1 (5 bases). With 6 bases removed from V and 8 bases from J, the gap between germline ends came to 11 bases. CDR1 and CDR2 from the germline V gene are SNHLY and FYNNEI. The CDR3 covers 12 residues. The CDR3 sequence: CASRDLREPQHF. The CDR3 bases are TGTGCCAGCAGGGACCTCAGGGAGCCCCAGCATTTT.

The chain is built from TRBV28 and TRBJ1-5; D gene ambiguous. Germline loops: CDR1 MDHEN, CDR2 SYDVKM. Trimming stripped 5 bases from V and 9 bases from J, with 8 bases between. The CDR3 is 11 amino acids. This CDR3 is CASSLRGPQHF. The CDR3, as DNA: TGTGCCAGCAGTCTCCGAGGGCCCCAGCATTTT.

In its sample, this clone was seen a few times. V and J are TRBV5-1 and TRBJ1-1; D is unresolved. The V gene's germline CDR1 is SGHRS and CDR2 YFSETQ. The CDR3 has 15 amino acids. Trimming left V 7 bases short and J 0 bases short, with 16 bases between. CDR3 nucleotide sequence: TGCGCCAGCTCCGGCGGAGGCCCGATGAACACTGAAGCTTTCTTT. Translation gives CASSGGGPMNTEAFF.

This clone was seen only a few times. CDR3 residues: CAISEVAPASTDTQYF. The CDR3 bases are TGTGCCATCAGTGAAGTGGCTCCTGCTAGCACAGATACGCAGTATTTT. This sequence joins TRBV10-3 and TRBJ2-3; no definite D call. The CDR3 is 16 amino acids. Germline V gene sequence: CDR1 ENHRY, CDR2 SYGVKD. The V gene lost 3 bases and the J gene lost 0 bases, with 13 bases spanning the gap.

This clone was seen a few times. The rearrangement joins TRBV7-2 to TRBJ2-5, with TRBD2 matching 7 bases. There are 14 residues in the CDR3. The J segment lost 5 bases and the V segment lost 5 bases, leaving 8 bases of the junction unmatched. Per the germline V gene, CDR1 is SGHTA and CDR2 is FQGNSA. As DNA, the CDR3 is TGTGCCAGCAGCGCGGGCCGGGGGGTGGAGACCCAGTACTTC. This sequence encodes CASSAGRGVETQYF.

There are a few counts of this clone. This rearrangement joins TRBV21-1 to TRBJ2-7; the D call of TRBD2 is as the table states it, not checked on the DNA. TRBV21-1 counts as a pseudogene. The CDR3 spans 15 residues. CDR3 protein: CASSKWEAGALEQYF. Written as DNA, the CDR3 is TGTGCCAGCAGCAAATGGGAGGCCGGGGCTCTCGAGCAGTACTTC.

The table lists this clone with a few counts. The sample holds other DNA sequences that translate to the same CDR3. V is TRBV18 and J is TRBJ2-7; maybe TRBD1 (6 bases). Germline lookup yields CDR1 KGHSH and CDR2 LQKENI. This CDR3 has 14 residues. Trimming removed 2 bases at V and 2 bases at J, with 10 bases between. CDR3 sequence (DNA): TGTGCCAGCTCACCAAGACAGGAGACCTACGAGCAGTACTTC. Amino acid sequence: CASSPRQETYEQYF.

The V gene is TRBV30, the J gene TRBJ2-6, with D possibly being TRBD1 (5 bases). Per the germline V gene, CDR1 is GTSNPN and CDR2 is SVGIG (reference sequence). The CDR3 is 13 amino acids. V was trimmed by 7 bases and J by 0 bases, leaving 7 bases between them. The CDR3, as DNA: TGTGCCTCAGACAGCTCTGGGGCCAACGTCCTGACTTTC. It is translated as CASDSSGANVLTF.

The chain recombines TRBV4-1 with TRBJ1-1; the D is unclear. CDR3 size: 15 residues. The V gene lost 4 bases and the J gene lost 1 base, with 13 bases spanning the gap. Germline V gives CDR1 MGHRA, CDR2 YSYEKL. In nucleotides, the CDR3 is TGCGCCAGCAGCCCTCAGGAGCGGACGAACACTGAAGCTTTCTTT. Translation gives CASSPQERTNTEAFF.

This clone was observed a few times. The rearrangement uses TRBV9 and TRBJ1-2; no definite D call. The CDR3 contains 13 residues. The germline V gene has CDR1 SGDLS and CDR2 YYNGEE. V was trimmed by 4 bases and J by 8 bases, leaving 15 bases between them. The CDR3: CASSFGIHGGYTF. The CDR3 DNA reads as TGTGCCAGCAGCTTCGGGATTCATGGCGGCTACACCTTC.

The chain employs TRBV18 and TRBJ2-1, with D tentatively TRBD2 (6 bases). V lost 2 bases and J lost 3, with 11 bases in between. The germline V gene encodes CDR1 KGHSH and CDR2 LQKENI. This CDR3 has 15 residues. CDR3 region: CASSPVGGGYNEQFF. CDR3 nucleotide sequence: TGTGCCAGCTCACCAGTGGGGGGAGGCTACAATGAGCAGTTCTTC.

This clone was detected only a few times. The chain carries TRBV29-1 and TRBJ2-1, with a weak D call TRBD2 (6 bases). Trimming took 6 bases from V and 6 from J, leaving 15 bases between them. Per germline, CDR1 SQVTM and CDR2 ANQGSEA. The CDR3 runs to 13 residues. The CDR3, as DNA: TGCAGCGTAATAAGTACTAGCTTCAATGAGCAGTTCTTC. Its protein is CSVISTSFNEQFF.